A single T cell receptor (beta chain) is shown here with its context. Antigen specificity is unknown. The data belong to a study of shared clonotypes between healthy human individuals. Study context: The study enrolled two women and three men aged 18 to 49.

V lost 4 bases and J lost 8; bases outside the gene matches: 10. Germline values: CDR1 SGHDN, CDR2 FVKESK. CDR3 size: 15 residues. Each replicate PCR on the sorted subsets used 150 to 200 ng DNA (around 30,000 T cell genomes). Data came from immunoSEQ multiplex PCR; TCRdb stores just in-frame clones and leaves some out. The repertoire has approximately 1.5 million clones, 95% to 99% of them found once; the top ten carry roughly 0.4%. Regarding the study as a whole: Only blood samples were collected, and tissue repertoires likely differ. Clonotypes which were not shared had lower generation probabilities than clonotypes that all four donors shared.

The chain combines TRBV14 with TRBJ2-1; 8 bases map to TRBD2. The source is a young man in good health. Sequencing was carried out using naive CD4+ T cells sorted from blood. Subset here: CD45RA+ positively selected. The CDR3 reads CASSREAGVWDEQFF. CDR3 in DNA: TGTGCCAGCAGCCGAGAAGCGGGAGTCTGGGATGAGCAGTTCTTC.